A selection of T cell receptor beta chains follows, all from one sample in a study of blood T cells in healthy people across ages. TCRdb re-called the 5' RACE reads with MiXCR, one entry per CDR3 protein. Among some 1.1 million distinct CDR3 sequences, more than 30% were seen once, and the ten largest hold around 13%. Sequencing used blood. All receptors come from a man between 18 and 29 years old in good health. The conserved cysteine and the conserved F or W are not part of the CDR3 here. Each record gives: V gene, J gene, CDR3 protein.

TRBV20-1,TRBJ2-7,SARGRVGEGTLYEQY
TRBV5-1,TRBJ1-6,ASSLDSAANSPLH
TRBV7-9,TRBJ2-3,ASSLSEGAGDTQY
TRBV12-3/TRBV12-4,TRBJ1-2,ASSPYRSGSYGYT
TRBV7-2,TRBJ1-3,ASSLAAGFSGNTVY
TRBV6-1,TRBJ2-2,ASRATGTGTGELF
TRBV6-5,TRBJ2-1,ASSYSQGLPNEQF
TRBV27,TRBJ2-3,ASSQSGAATDTQY
TRBV28,TRBJ1-5,ASKGTEQPQH
TRBV29-1,-,SVEPGLAGGFSYNEQY
TRBV2,TRBJ1-2,ASSEEYGTGGANYGYT
TRBV4-3,TRBJ2-1,ASSQETRLRNNEQF
TRBV6-2/TRBV6-3,TRBJ1-4,ASSYSARVGEKLF
TRBV27,TRBJ1-2,ASSFAADYGYT
TRBV12-3/TRBV12-4,TRBJ1-4,ASRESGTWLRLF
TRBV11-2,TRBJ2-7,ASSHTEVYEQY
TRBV29-1,TRBJ2-5,SARKQETQY
TRBV11-2,TRBJ2-7,ASSLLRGGTSISHEQY
TRBV7-2,TRBJ2-1,ASSFTPGGVDNEQF
TRBV7-2,TRBJ2-1,ASSPTSGGGDEQF
TRBV29-1,TRBJ1-4,SVPWGEQGSTEKLF
TRBV12-3/TRBV12-4,TRBJ2-3,ASSPGLHTDTQY
TRBV5-1,TRBJ1-4,ASAPGDRVGEKLF
TRBV4-3,TRBJ2-7,ASSQERSFSYEQY
TRBV28,TRBJ2-2,ASSRSTGTGELF
TRBV20-1,TRBJ2-3,SARSGSTRGDTQY
TRBV10-3,TRBJ2-1,AISAPDRIGNEQF
TRBV6-1,TRBJ1-2,ASSARETAGYGYT
TRBV4-3,TRBJ1-1,ASSQGVTGGTEAF
TRBV7-6,-,ASSHSLPGGTYNEQY
TRBV20-1,TRBJ1-2,SAHDANRGGVYGYT
TRBV25-1,TRBJ1-2,ASSDRPLSRYNYGYT
TRBV4-3,TRBJ2-1,ASSQDLPSGLFDVASYNEQF
TRBV7-9,TRBJ2-7,ASSIEAREQY
TRBV20-1,TRBJ1-4,SASFAEELF
TRBV7-2,TRBJ2-7,ASSQGVGGYGEQY
TRBV27,TRBJ2-3,ASTTGWGADTQY
TRBV2,TRBJ2-1,ASSVNSDNEQF
TRBV4-3,TRBJ1-2,ASSQGGTVYGYT
TRBV25-1,TRBJ1-2,ASSESEGAHYGYT
TRBV7-2,TRBJ1-5,ASSLDGANQPQH
TRBV4-1,TRBJ2-2,ASSATRDSSTGELF
TRBV6-6,TRBJ2-7,ASSRNTDGELWAEQY
TRBV19,TRBJ2-3,ASSAWGQGTDTQY
TRBV12-3/TRBV12-4,TRBJ2-3,ASNTLDDTQY
TRBV6-5,TRBJ2-7,VSSYRLAGGSYPSYEQY
TRBV11-2,TRBJ2-5,ASSLIVAGRNQETQY
TRBV12-3/TRBV12-4,TRBJ2-7,ASSGDNSYEQY
TRBV12-3/TRBV12-4,TRBJ1-6,ASSPPGARISPLH
TRBV6-1,TRBJ2-3,ASSRPGTSGGASTDTQY
TRBV7-9,TRBJ2-7,ASSKGDRAVYEQY
TRBV6-2/TRBV6-3,TRBJ2-7,ASTQAYEQY
TRBV5-1,TRBJ2-7,ASSSTRNSYEQY
TRBV20-1,TRBJ1-5,SARAAFNQPQH
TRBV20-1,TRBJ1-5,SASRGGKSGQPQH
TRBV5-1,TRBJ2-3,ASSLVRGSRWDTQY
TRBV20-1,TRBJ2-5,SAHQADSPEETQY
TRBV20-1,TRBJ1-4,SARDAGQGGEKLF
TRBV12-3/TRBV12-4,TRBJ1-1,ASSRGQGWDTEAF
TRBV6-6,TRBJ1-6,ASRLGSYNSPLH